Shown below are 5 T cell receptor beta chains from a single sample sequenced in a study of blood T cell repertoires in COVID-19. Data came from immunoSEQ multiplex PCR; TCRdb stores just in-frame clones and leaves some out. The sample records some 80,000 clones, about 86% being singletons. The sample taken for sequencing was peripheral blood. The receptor set was obtained from a woman older than 75 in a cohort sampled during active or convalescent COVID-19.

The chain couples TRBV10-3 to TRBJ1-2, with D perhaps matching TRBD1 (6 bases). Germline V gene sequence: CDR1 ENHRY, CDR2 SYGVKD. The CDR3 has 14 residues. With 0 bases removed from V and 5 bases from J, the gap between germline ends came to 10 bases. DNA for the CDR3: TGTGCCATCAGTGAGTCGAAGGGGGGGTATGGCTACACCTTC. Protein: CAISESKGGYGYTF.

The chain links TRBV19 to TRBJ1-5; the match to TRBD1 covers 7 bases. The CDR3 runs 14 residues. The ends lost 9 bases at V and 2 bases at J; junction bases unmatched: 7. Germline CDR1 and CDR2: LNHDA and SQIVND (reference sequence). CDR3 DNA: TGTGCCAGCAAAAACGGACAGGGCAATCAGCCCCAGCATTTT. Protein product: CASKNGQGNQPQHF.

CDR3: CAWTSRLAGGADTQYF. Here the CDR3 DNA reads TGTGCCTGGACCAGTCGCCTAGCGGGAGGTGCAGATACGCAGTATTTT. The gene calls are TRBV30 and TRBJ2-3; 11 bases agree with TRBD2. Trimming cost V 4 bases and J 4 bases; bases outside gene matches: 10. CDR3 size: 16 residues. Germline loops: CDR1 GTSNPN, CDR2 SVGIG (reference sequence).

This chain uses TRBV29-1 with TRBJ2-2, with D possibly being TRBD2 (6 bases). CDR3 size: 20 residues. CDR1 and CDR2 (germline): SQVTM, ANQGSEA. The V end lost 2 bases, the J end lost 4 bases, and 29 bases lay between the germline ends. The CDR3 region is CSVEFRRGRILRAVTGELFF. CDR3 nucleotide sequence: TGCAGCGTTGAATTTCGCCGGGGGAGGATTCTGAGGGCTGTCACCGGGGAGCTGTTTTTT.

The V call is TRBV28, the J call TRBJ2-5; D perhaps matches TRBD1 (6 bases). This CDR3 has 16 amino acids. Germline CDR1 is MDHEN and CDR2 is SYDVKM. Trimming took 5 bases from V and 0 from J, leaving 16 bases between them. This CDR3 reads CASSARGLSYQETQYF. CDR3 DNA sequence: TGTGCCAGCAGTGCCAGGGGCCTTTCCTACCAAGAGACCCAGTACTTC.